This entry describes one TCR beta chain. Its specific antigen is unknown. It has no much larger one-base neighbor in the sample; base qualities were not kept. The CDR3 holds 12 amino acids from the cysteine to the phenylalanine. Just the 36-base CDR3 DNA is kept, in frame starting at base 1. Reading the germline V gene gives CDR1 SGHDT and CDR2 YYEEEE. The germline ends are 6 bases apart after V is trimmed by 1 base and J by 5 bases. This specimen belongs to a study of blood T cell repertoires in COVID-19 (dated by TCRdb to the early 2020s). Regarding the study in general: Samples from collaborators originated in the United States, Italy and Spain and spanned both the acute and convalescent phases of COVID-19. Subjects who had been exposed to COVID-19, were actively infected with it, or had recovered from it provided the deeply sampled blood TCRbeta repertoires that made up the dataset. Nearly every sample came with metadata listing a de-identified subject ID, COVID-19 status, age in years and sex. The repertoires were made available in a free public database intended to serve as a resource for research on the immune response to SARS-CoV-2. The prospective study material was composed of cDNA or gDNA derived from T cells, B-cell-depleted T cells, or PBMCs. Where available, HLA class I and class II types were obtained from metadata supplied by the sample provider rather than from assay-based typing. Samples came from the ongoing ImmuneRACE study (first 160 participants) plus 1,254 subjects from 6 global collaborators. The full study reports these points: The quantity of clinical and demographic metadata differed by source and by participant and was supplied without curation.

One collaborating source in Seattle enrolled patients while the patients were actively infected and followed the patients over time throughout the course of disease. Whole blood was collected in K2EDTA tubes by collaborating institutions according to the institutions' own protocols. Collaborator samples were shipped for TCRbeta analysis as frozen whole blood, isolated PBMCs, or DNA extracted from either sample type. TCRbeta CDR3 regions were amplified from genomic DNA by means of the immunoSEQ Assay, a bias-controlled multiplex PCR. Per the source publication's procedure: The number of nucleated cells in each sample was estimated by amplification of reference gene primers within the assay. To quantify the absolute abundance of each unique TCRbeta CDR3 rearrangement, sequence reads were collapsed and filtered. Productive Simpson clonality was computed per sample as the square root of Simpson's diversity index over productive rearrangements. TCRdb holds this immuneACCESS table with in-frame rearrangements only. Some clones are missing; in checked studies, unresolved V genes explain under half, and the rest has no known cause. V, J and clone size are taken as reported in that table, and D and trimming were inferred from the DNA itself. In this sample the table shows roughly 160,000 clones, approximately 84% of which occur a single time. The ten top clones hold about 2.7% of the sample.

This TCR was sampled from a woman aged 80 or older with COVID-19, enrolled during active disease. Here the chain combines TRBV5-6 and TRBJ1-1, with no confidently assigned D gene. Sample: peripheral blood. The DNA sequence is given as TGTGCCAGCAGCTTGCGAGGTACTGAAGCTTTCTTT. It codes for CASSLRGTEAFF.